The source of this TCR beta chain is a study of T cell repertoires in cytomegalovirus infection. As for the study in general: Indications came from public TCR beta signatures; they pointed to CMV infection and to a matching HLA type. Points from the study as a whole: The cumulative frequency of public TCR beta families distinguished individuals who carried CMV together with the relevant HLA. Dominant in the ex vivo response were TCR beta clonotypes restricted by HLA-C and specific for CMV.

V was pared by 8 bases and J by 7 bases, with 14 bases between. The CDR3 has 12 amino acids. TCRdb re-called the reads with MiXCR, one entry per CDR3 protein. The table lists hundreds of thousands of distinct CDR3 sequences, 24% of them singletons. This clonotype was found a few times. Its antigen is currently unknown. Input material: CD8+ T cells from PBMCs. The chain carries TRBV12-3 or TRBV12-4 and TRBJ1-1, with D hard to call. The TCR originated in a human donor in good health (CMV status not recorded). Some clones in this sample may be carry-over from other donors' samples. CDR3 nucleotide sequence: TGTGCCAGCCACCGGTGGGGTCTTGAAGCTTTCTTT. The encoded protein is CASHRWGLEAFF.